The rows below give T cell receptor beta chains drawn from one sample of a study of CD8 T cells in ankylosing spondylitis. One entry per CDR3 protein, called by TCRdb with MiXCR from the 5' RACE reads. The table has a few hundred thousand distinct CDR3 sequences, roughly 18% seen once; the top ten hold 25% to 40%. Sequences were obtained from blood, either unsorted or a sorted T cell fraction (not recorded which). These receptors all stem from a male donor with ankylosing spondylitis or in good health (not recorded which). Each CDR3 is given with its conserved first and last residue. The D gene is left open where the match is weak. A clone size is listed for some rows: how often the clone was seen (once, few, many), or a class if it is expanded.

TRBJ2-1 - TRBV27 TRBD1 TGTGCCAGCAGTCCGGGACAGGTTTTGGGTGAGCAGTTCTTC CASSPGQVLGEQFF
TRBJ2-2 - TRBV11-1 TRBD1 TGTGCCAGCAGCTCGAGATACCACAGGGGACAGAACACCGGGGAGCTGTTTTTT CASSSRYHRGQNTGELFF
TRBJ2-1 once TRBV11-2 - TGTGCCAGCAGCTTACGCGTCTCTAGATCCTTAAACAATGAGCAGTTCTTC CASSLRVSRSLNNEQFF
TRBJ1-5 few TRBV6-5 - TGTGCCAGCAGTTACGCCTGGCAGGAAGGTGGTCAGCCCCAGCATTTT CASSYAWQEGGQPQHF
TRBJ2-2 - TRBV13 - TGTGCCAGCAGCACGAGGCCTGTCGGGGAGCTGTTTTTT CASSTRPVGELFF
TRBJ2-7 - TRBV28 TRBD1 TGTGCCAGCAGTGACAGGGCCAGCTACGAGCAGTACTTC CASSDRASYEQYF
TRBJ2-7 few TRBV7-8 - TGTGCCAGCAGCTCAGCCGCGACTACCTCCTCCTACGAGCAGTACTTC CASSSAATTSSYEQYF
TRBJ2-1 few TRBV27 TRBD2 TGTGCCAGCAGTTGGGACCTCGGGACTAGCGGTACCTATGAGCAGTTCTTC CASSWDLGTSGTYEQFF
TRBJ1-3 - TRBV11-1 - TGTGCCAGCAGCTTAGTGGTCGGACTAACAATCTCTGGAAACACCATATATTTT CASSLVVGLTISGNTIYF
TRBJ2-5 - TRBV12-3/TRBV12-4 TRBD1 TGTGCCAGCAGTAAAGACAGGGGTGACGAGACCCAGTACTTC CASSKDRGDETQYF
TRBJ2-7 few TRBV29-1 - TGCAGCGTTGAAGGGCCAGCCTTTGACGAGCAGTACTTC CSVEGPAFDEQYF
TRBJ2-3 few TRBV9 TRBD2 TGTGCCAGCACCGAACTAGCGGGACCCACAGATACGCAGTATTTT CASTELAGPTDTQYF
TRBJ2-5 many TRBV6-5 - TGTGCCAGCAGTTACACCCTTCCCGGGACCCAGTACTTC CASSYTLPGTQYF
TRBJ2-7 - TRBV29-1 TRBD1 TGCAGCGTTGAAGATGACAGGGGGCACGAGCAGTACTTC CSVEDDRGHEQYF
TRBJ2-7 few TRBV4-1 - TGCGCCAGCAGCCATGGGGTGGAGAGCCCCTACGAGCAGTACTTC CASSHGVESPYEQYF
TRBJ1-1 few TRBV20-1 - TGCAGTGCTAGAATTAGGCAGGGGACCACTGAAGCTTTCTTT CSARIRQGTTEAFF
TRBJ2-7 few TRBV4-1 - TGCGCCAGCAGCCTCTCGACAGGAGGTGATCCTCCCGGGCCCTACGAGCAGTACTTC CASSLSTGGDPPGPYEQYF
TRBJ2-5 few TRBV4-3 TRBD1 TGCGCCAGCAGCCAAGAATGGACAGGGGGCGAGACCCAGTACTTC CASSQEWTGGETQYF
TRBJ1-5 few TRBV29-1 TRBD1 TGCAGCGTTGGGGACAGTCATAGCAATCAGCCCCAGCATTTT CSVGDSHSNQPQHF
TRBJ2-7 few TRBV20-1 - TGCAGTGCTAGAGATCCGGACGGTGACTACGAGCAGTACTTC CSARDPDGDYEQYF
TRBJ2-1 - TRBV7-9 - TGTGCCAGCAGCTTAGTGTTCGGGCAGAACAATGAGCAGTTCTTC CASSLVFGQNNEQFF
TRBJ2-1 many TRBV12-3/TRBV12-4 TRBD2 TGTGCCAGCAGGCTTAGCGGGCAAAGCTCCTACAATGAGCAGTTCTTC CASRLSGQSSYNEQFF
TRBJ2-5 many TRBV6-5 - TGTGCCAGCAGTTCCCCCGCTCTGGGGCCCGGAGTTGGGACCCAGTACTTC CASSSPALGPGVGTQYF
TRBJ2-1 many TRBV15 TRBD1 TGTGCCACCAGGAGGACAGGTTACAATGAGCAGTTCTTC CATRRTGYNEQFF
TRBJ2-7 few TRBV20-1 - TGCAGTTTTTCCTCACTAGCAGGTCTCCACGAGCAGTACTTC CSFSSLAGLHEQYF
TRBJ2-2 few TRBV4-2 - TGTGCCAGCAGCCAAGACGGTAACTACGGGGGAGAAAACACCGGGGAGCTGTTTTTT CASSQDGNYGGENTGELFF
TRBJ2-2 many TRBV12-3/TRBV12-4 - TGTGCCAGCAGCACAGGGTGGGACACCGGGGAGCTGTTTTTT CASSTGWDTGELFF
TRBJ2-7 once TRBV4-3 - TGCGCCAGCAGCCAAGATCGGGGCTACTCTTACGAGCAGTACTTC CASSQDRGYSYEQYF
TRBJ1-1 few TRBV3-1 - TGTGCCAGCAGCCAAGAATTCCGGGGGAACACTGAAGCTTTCTTT CASSQEFRGNTEAFF
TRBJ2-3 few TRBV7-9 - TGTGCCAGCAGCTTAAGGCCCCCGGACACAGATACGCAGTATTTT CASSLRPPDTDTQYF
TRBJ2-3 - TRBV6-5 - TGTGCCAGCAGTTACTCGATTGAGGCAGATACGCAGTATTTT CASSYSIEADTQYF
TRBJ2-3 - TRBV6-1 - TGTGCCAGCAGCGATTTTTCTGGCGAGGCGTACACAGATACGCAGTATTTT CASSDFSGEAYTDTQYF
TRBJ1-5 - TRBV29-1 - TGCAGCGTTGTGGTAGGAGGGGATCAGCCCCAGCATTTT CSVVVGGDQPQHF
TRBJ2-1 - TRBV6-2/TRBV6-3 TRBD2 TGTGCCAGCAGTTACCCTACTAGCGGCCAAAGCAATGAGCAGTTCTTC CASSYPTSGQSNEQFF
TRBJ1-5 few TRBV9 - TGTGCCAGCAGCGTAGGAGGTCTCAATCAGCCCCAGCATTTT CASSVGGLNQPQHF
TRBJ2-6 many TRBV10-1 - TGCGCCAGCAGTTTCATCTCTGGGGCCAACGTCCTGACTTTC CASSFISGANVLTF
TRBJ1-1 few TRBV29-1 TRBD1 TGCAGCGTAGGGACAGGGGGCCTCAACACTGAAGCTTTCTTT CSVGTGGLNTEAFF
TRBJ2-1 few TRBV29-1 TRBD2 TGCAGCGTTGGAGGACCGATAGCGGGAGGCTACAATGAGCAGTTCTTC CSVGGPIAGGYNEQFF
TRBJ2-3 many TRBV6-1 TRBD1 TGTGCCAGCAACTCAGGGGGAACAGATACGCAGTATTTT CASNSGGTDTQYF
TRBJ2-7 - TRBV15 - TGTGCCACCCTGGCGCGGGACTCCTACGAGCAGTACTTC CATLARDSYEQYF
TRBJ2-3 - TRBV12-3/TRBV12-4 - TGTGCCAGCAGTTTCGGGGTGTTAGTAGCAGATACGCAGTATTTT CASSFGVLVADTQYF
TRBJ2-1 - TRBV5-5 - TGTGCCAGCAGCTTGGATCGTAGGGAAGTGCCCTACAATGAGCAGTTCTTC CASSLDRREVPYNEQFF
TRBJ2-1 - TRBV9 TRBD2 TGTGCCAGCAGTGATACCGGGACTAGCTCCTACAATGAGCAGTTCTTC CASSDTGTSSYNEQFF
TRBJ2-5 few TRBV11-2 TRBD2 TGTGCCAGCAGCCACCGGGACTACCCCCCTATGTTTGTGGGAGAGACCCAGTACTTC CASSHRDYPPMFVGETQYF
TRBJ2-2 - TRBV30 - TGTGCCTGGAGTGGCGGGGACCTCGAAGCCGGGGAGCTGTTTTTT CAWSGGDLEAGELFF
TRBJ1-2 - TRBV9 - TGTGCCAGCAGCGAGCAAACAGGGAATCAAGTTTCAAACTATGGCTACACCTTC CASSEQTGNQVSNYGYTF
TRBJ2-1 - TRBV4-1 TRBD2 TGCGCCAGCAGCCAAGATCGGTTTCTAGCGGAGAACTACAATGAGCAGTTCTTC CASSQDRFLAENYNEQFF
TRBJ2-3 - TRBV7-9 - TGTGCCAGCAGCTCGATCCACCGGGACTCGGAAGGGGTAAAGCAGTATTTT CASSSIHRDSEGVKQYF
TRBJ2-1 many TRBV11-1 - TGTGCCAGCAGCTTAAAGCTCGGGGTGGCGGGACCCGGGCGGGAGCAGTTCTTC CASSLKLGVAGPGREQFF
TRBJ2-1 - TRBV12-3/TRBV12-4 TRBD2 TGTGCCAGCAGTTTTCCCCGGGAGGGCGGTGAGCAGTTCTTC CASSFPREGGEQFF